The T cell receptor (beta chain) described here comes from a study of T-cell reconstitution after alpha-beta-depleted transplantation in children. Researchers prepared the TCRbeta library using unique molecular identifiers, the study reports. One entry per CDR3 protein, called by TCRdb with MiXCR from the PCR reads. The table includes over 550,000 distinct CDR3 sequences, approximately 10% detected once. After removal of 6 bases from V and 4 bases from J, the junction contained 23 bases not matched to a gene. CDR1 is SGHAT, CDR2 FQNNGV, per germline. This CDR3 has 19 amino acids. A note on this clonotype: Given the absence of the conserved phenylalanine or tryptophan at the CDR3 end, a read error is likely.

The chain recombines TRBV11-2 with TRBJ2-7; the match to TRBD2 covers 8 bases. The receptor comes from a human donor who donated a stem cell graft to a child with acute myeloid leukemia. The sequencing here drew on PBMCs from the stem cell graft donor, taken from the stem cell graft. The CDR3 reads CASSTAAGGLRAGAYEQYS. The CDR3, as DNA: TGTGCCAGCAGTACGGCCGCAGGCGGACTTAGAGCGGGAGCATACGAGCAGTACTCC.